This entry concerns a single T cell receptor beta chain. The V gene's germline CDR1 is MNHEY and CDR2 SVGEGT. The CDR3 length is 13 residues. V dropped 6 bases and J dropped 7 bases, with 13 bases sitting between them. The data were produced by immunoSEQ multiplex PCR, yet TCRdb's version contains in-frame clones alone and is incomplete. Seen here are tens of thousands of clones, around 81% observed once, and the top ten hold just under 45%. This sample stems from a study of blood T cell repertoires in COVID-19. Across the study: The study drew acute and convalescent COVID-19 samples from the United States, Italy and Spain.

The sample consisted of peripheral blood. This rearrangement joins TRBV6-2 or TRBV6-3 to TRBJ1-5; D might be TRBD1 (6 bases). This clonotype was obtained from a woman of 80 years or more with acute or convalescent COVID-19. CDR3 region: CASSPPGGQPQHF. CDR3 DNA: TGTGCCAGCAGCCCGCCTGGGGGCCAGCCCCAGCATTTT.